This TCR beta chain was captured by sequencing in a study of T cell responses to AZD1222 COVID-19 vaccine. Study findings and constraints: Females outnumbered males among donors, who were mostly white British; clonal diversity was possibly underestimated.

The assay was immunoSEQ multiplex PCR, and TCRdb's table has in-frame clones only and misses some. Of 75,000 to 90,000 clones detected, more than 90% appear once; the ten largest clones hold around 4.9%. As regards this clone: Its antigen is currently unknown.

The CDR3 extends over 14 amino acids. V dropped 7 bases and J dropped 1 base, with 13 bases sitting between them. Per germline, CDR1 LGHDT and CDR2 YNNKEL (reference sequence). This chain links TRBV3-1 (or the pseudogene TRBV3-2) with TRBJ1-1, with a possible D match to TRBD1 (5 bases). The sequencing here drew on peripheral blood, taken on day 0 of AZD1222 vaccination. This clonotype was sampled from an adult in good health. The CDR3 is CASTLTAPNTEAFF. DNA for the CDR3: TGTGCCAGCACCCTGACAGCCCCGAACACTGAAGCTTTCTTT.